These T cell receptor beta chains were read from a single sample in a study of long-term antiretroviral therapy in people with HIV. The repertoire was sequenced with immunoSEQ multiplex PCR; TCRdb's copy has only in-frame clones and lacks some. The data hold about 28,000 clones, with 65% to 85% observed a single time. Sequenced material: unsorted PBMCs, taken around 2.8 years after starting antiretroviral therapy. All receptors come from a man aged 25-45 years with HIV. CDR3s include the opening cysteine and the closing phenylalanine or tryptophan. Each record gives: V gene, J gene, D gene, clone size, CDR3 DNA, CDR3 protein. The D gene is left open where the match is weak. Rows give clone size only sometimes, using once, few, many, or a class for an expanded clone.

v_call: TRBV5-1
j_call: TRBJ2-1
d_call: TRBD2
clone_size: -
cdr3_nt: TGCGCCAGCAGCTTTTACGGACTAGCGGGAGTTTCCTACAATGAGCAGTTCTTC
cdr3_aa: CASSFYGLAGVSYNEQFF

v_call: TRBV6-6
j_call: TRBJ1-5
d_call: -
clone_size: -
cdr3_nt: TGTGCCAGCAGTTGGTTTCGGGGGAAGCAAGGTCAGCCCCAGCATTTT
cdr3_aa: CASSWFRGKQGQPQHF

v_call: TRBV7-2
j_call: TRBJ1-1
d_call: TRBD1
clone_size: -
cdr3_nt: TGTGCCAGCAGCCCTGACAGGGGGCGATACACTGAAGCTTTCTTT
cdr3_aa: CASSPDRGRYTEAFF

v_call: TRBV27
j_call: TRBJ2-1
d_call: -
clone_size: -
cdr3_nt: TGTGCCAGCAGCTCGGACTATCCCCAACCAAGGTTCTTC
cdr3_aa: CASSSDYPQPRFF

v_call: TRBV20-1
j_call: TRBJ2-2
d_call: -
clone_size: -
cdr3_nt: TGCAGTGCTAGAGTACCCGGGGAGCTGTTTTTT
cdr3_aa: CSARVPGELFF

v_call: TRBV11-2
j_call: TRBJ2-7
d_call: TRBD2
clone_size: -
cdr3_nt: TGTGCCAGCAGCTTAGTTCCTAGCGGGAATTCCGAGCAGTACTTC
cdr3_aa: CASSLVPSGNSEQYF

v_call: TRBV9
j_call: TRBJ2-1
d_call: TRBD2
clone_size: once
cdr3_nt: TGTGCCAGCAGCGTACGGGACTACACCCCCAATGAGCAGTTCTTC
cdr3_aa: CASSVRDYTPNEQFF

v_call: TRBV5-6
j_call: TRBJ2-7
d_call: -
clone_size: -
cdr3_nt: TGTGCCAGCAGCTTGGCGGCCACTGGGTTGGCGCAGTACTTC
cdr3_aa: CASSLAATGLAQYF

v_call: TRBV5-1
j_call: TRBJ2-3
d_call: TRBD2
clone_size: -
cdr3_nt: TGCGCCAGCAGCCTTAGCGGGGGGGCCACAGATACGCAGTATTTT
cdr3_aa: CASSLSGGATDTQYF

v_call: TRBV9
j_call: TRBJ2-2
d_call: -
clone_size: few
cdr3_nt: TGTGCCAGCACCTCGTGGGGTACCACCGGGGAGCTGTTTTTT
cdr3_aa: CASTSWGTTGELFF

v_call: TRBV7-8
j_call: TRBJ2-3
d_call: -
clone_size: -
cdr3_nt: TGTGCCAGCAGCTTAGTCTCAACGGGTCGGGGCAGCACAGATACGCAGTATTTT
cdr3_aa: CASSLVSTGRGSTDTQYF

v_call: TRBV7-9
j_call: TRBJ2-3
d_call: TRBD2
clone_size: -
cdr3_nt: TGTGCCAGCAGCTTTGGACTAGCGGGAGCAGATACGCAGTATTTT
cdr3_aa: CASSFGLAGADTQYF

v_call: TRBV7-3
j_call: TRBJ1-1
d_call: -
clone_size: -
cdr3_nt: TGTGCCAGCAGCTCCGCTGGGGGAAAGAACACTGAAGCTTTCTTT
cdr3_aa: CASSSAGGKNTEAFF

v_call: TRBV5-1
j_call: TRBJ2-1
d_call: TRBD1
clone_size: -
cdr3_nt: TGCGCCAGCAGCTACGGGACAGAGCCTTACAATGAGCAGTTCTTC
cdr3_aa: CASSYGTEPYNEQFF

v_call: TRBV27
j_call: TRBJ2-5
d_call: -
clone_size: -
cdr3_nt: TGTGCCAGCAGTTCAGATACATCCCACAGTAGCCAAGAGACCCAGTACTTC
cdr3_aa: CASSSDTSHSSQETQYF

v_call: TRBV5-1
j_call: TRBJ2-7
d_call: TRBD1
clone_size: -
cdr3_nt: TGCGCCAGCAGCCACACACAGACAGGGCTCGAGCAGTACTTC
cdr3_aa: CASSHTQTGLEQYF